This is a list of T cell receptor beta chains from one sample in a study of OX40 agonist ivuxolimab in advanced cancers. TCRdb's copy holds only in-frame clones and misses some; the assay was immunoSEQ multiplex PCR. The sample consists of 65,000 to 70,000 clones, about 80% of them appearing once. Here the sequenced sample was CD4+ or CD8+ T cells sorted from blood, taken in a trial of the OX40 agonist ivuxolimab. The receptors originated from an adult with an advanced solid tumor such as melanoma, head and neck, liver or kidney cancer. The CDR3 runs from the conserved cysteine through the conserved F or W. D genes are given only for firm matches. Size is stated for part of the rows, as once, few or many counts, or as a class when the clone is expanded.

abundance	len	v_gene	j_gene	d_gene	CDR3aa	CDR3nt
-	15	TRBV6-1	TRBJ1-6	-	CASNREGFYNSPLHF	TGTGCCAGCAACCGGGAGGGTTTCTATAATTCACCCCTCCACTTT
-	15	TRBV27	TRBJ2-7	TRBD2	CASRLSFGAGVEQYF	TGTGCCAGCAGACTTTCCTTTGGAGCGGGAGTCGAGCAGTACTTC
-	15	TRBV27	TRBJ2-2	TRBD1	CATSRGPAVTGELFF	TGTGCCACCTCCAGGGGGCCAGCCGTAACCGGGGAGCTGTTTTTT
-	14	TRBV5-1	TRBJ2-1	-	CASRSSQSYNEQFF	TGCGCCAGCAGATCTAGCCAATCCTACAATGAGCAGTTCTTC
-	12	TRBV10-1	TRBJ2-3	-	CASRGYTDTQYF	TGCGCCAGCAGAGGTTACACAGATACGCAGTATTTT
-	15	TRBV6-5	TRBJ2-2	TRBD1	CASSRGQGNTGELFF	TGTGCCAGCAGTCGGGGACAGGGGAACACCGGGGAGCTGTTTTTT
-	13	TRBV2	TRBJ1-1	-	CASSPGRITEAFF	TGTGCCAGCAGTCCCGGGCGAATTACTGAAGCTTTCTTT
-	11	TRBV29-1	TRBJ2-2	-	CSVAGSGELFF	TGCAGCGTTGCAGGGTCCGGGGAGCTGTTTTTT
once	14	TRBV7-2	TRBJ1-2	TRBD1	CASSLDRGKKGYTF	TGTGCCAGCAGCTTGGACAGGGGGAAAAAAGGCTACACCTTC
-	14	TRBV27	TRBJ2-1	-	CASSFIRDHNEQFF	TGTGCCAGCAGTTTTATCCGGGACCACAATGAGCAGTTCTTC
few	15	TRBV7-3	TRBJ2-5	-	CASSLTGTKGETQYF	TGTGCCAGCAGCTTAACCGGGACAAAGGGGGAGACCCAGTACTTC
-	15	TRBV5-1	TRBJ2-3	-	CASSYRAGGTDTQYF	TGCGCCAGCAGCTATAGGGCAGGGGGCACAGATACGCAGTATTTT
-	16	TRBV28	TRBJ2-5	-	CASSAFGSPNQETQYF	TGTGCCAGCAGTGCCTTCGGGAGCCCTAATCAAGAGACCCAGTACTTC
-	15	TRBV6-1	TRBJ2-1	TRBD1	CASSVTGVSYNEQFF	TGTGCCAGCAGTGTCACAGGGGTTTCTTACAATGAGCAGTTCTTC
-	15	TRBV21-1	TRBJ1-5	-	CASNSGGGLYQPQHF	TGTGCCAGCAATTCGGGGGGCGGATTGTATCAGCCCCAGCATTTT
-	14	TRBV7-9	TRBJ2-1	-	CASSLVRYGDEQFF	TGTGCCAGCAGCTTAGTCCGTTACGGGGATGAGCAGTTCTTC
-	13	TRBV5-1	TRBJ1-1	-	CASSLIGASMAFF	TGCGCCAGCAGCTTGATTGGGGCGTCGATGGCTTTCTTT
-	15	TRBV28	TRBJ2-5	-	CASSLIGQGQETQYF	TGTGCCAGCAGTTTAATTGGGCAGGGACAAGAGACCCAGTACTTC
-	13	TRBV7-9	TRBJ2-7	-	CASSHRAGYEQYF	TGTGCCAGCAGCCACAGGGCCGGCTACGAGCAGTACTTC
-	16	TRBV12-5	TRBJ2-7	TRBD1	CASGLGGQGASYEQYF	TGTGCTAGTGGTTTGGGGGGACAGGGAGCATCCTACGAGCAGTACTTC
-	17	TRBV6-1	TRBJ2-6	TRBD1	CASSEARGRYGANVLTF	TGTGCCAGCAGTGAAGCTAGGGGGCGGTATGGGGCCAACGTCCTGACTTTC
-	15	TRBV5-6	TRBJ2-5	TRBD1	CASSIPGQGTETQYF	TGTGCCAGCAGCATCCCGGGACAGGGGACCGAGACCCAGTACTTC
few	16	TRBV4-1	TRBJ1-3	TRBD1	CASSQGPGTGGNTIYF	TGCGCCAGCAGCCAAGGGCCTGGGACAGGGGGAAACACCATATATTTT
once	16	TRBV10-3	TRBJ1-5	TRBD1	CAISDPDRGLEQPQHF	TGTGCCATCAGCGACCCAGACAGGGGGCTTGAGCAGCCCCAGCATTTT
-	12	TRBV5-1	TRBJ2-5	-	CASRQAQETQYF	TGCGCCAGCAGACAGGCTCAAGAGACCCAGTACTTC
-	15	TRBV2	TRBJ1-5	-	CASSAQGRRNQPQHF	TGTGCCAGCAGTGCCCAAGGAAGACGCAATCAGCCCCAGCATTTT
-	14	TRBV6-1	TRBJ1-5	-	CASTRAVRDQPQHF	TGTGCCAGCACGAGGGCTGTGAGGGATCAGCCCCAGCATTTT
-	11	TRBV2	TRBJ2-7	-	CASSGYYEQYF	TGTGCCAGCAGTGGGTACTACGAGCAGTACTTC